The present T cell receptor beta chain was sequenced within a study of cytomegalovirus exposure and HLA in healthy donors. Vbeta (60) and Jbeta (13) primers were used in the PCR. Sequencing used immunoSEQ multiplex PCR; TCRdb keeps in-frame clones, though not all of them. The data contain hundreds of thousands of clones, around 76% of them seen just once; the ten biggest clones take up 6%. Study-wide results and caveats: Later on, a genetic analysis was performed. It linked a missense variant in DCLRE1C with V- and J-gene trimming of TCR beta. The study listed some 160 cytomegalovirus-associated TCR beta chains. Later analysis suggested links between common viral pathogens and several top significant clusters. Reports indicated that the classifier achieved high specificity and sensitivity in diagnosing cytomegalovirus status.

In the case of this clone: The antigen remains undetermined.

The CDR3 length is 15 residues. CDR1 is MNHNS, CDR2 SASEGT, per germline. Trimming removed 4 bases from V and 5 bases from J; junction bases left unmatched: 10. V is TRBV6-1 and J is TRBJ2-7, with 8 bases aligning to TRBD1. The TCR comes from a man aged 35 to 55 in good health and CMV-seropositive. Sequenced input: PBMCs. In DNA, the CDR3 is TGTGCCAGCAGTGTTAGAGGGACAGGTTCGCACGAGCAGTACTTC. Its protein product is CASSVRGTGSHEQYF.